This TCR beta chain was recorded in a study of blood T cell repertoires in COVID-19. This table comes from immunoSEQ multiplex PCR, and its TCRdb copy is limited to in-frame clones, with some not included. The repertoire holds a few hundred thousand clones, with 89% as singletons. The CDR3 covers 14 residues. The V gene's germline CDR1 is SNHLY and CDR2 FYNNEI. After removal of 4 bases from V and 5 bases from J, the junction contained 5 bases not matched to a gene. The chain carries TRBV2 and TRBJ1-1, with 9 bases matching TRBD1. What was sequenced was peripheral blood. This sequence originates from an older woman with acute or convalescent COVID-19. CDR3 protein: CASSVKQGATEAFF. CDR3 nucleotides: TGTGCCAGCAGTGTGAAACAGGGGGCGACTGAAGCTTTCTTT. Using reference TRBV2 and TRBJ1-1 for the parts outside the CDR3, the full variable domain is EPEVTQTPSHQVTQMGQEVILRCVPISNHLYFYWYRQILGQKVEFLVSFYNNEISEKSEIFDDQFSVERPDGSNFTLKIRSTKLEDSAMYFCASSVKQGATEAFFGQGTRLTVV.